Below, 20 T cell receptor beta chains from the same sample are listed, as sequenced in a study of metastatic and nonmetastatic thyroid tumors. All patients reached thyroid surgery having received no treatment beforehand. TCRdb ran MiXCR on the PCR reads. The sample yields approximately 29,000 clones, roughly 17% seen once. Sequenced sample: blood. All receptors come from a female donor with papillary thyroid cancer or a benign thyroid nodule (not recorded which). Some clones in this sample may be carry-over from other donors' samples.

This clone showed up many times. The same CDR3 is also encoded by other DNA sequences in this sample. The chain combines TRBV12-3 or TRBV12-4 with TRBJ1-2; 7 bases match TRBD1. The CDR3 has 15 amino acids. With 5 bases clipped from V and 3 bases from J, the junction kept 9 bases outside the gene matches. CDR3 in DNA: TGTGCCAGCAGTCCGGGACAGAAAAATGACTATGGCTACACCTTC. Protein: CASSPGQKNDYGYTF.

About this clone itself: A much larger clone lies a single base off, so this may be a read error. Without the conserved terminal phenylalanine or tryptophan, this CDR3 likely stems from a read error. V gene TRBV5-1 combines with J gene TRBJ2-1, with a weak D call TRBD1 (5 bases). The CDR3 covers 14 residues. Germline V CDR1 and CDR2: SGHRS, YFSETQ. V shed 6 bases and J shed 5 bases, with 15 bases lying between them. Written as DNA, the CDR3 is TGCGCCAGCATCCCGACAGTGGGTCACAATGAGCAGTTCTCC. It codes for CASIPTVGHNEQFS.

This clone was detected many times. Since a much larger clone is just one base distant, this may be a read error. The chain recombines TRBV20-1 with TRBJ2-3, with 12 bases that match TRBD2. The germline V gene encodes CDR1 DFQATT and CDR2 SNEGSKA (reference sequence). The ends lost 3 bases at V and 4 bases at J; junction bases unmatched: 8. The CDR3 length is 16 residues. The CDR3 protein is CSARYGLAGNADTQYF. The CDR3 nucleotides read TGCAGTGCTAGGTATGGACTAGCGGGAAACGCAGATACGCAGTATTTT.

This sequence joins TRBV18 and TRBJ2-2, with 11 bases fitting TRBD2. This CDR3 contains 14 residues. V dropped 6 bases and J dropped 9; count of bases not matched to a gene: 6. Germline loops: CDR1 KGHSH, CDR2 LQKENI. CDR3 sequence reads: CASSELAGVRELFF. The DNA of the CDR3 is TGTGCCAGCTCTGAACTAGCGGGAGTAAGGGAGCTGTTTTTT.

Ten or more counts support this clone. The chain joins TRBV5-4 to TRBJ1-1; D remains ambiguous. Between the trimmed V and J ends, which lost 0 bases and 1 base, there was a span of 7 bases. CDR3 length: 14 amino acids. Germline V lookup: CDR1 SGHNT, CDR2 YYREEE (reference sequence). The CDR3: CASSLGRTNTEAFF. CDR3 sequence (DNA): TGTGCCAGCAGCTTGGGGCGGACGAACACTGAAGCTTTCTTT. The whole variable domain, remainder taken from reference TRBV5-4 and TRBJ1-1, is ETGVTQSPTHLIKTRGQQVTLRCSSQSGHNTVSWYQQALGQGPQFIFQYYREEENGRGNFPPRFSGLQFPNYSSELNVNALELDDSALYLCASSLGRTNTEAFFGQGTRLTVV.

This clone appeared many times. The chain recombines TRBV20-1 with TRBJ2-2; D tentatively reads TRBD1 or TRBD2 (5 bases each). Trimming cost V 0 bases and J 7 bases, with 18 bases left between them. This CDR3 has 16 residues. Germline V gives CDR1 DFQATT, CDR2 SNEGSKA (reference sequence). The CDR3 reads CSARDPRQGVDGELFF. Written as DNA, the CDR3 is TGCAGTGCTAGAGATCCCCGGCAGGGAGTGGACGGGGAGCTGTTTTTT.

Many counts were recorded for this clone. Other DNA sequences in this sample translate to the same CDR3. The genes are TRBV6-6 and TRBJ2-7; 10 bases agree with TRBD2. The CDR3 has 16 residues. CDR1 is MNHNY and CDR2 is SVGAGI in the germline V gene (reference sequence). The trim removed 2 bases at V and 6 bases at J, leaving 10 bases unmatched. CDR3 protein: CASSYRGGLAGAEQYF. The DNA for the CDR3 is TGTGCCAGCAGTTACAGGGGCGGGCTAGCGGGAGCCGAGCAGTACTTC.

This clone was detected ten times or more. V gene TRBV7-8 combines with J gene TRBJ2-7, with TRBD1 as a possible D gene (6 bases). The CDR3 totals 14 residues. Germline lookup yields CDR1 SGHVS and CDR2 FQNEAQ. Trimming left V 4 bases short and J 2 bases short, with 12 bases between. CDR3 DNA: TGTGCCAGCAGCTCTTGGGACACTCCCTACGAGCAGTACTTC. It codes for CASSSWDTPYEQYF.

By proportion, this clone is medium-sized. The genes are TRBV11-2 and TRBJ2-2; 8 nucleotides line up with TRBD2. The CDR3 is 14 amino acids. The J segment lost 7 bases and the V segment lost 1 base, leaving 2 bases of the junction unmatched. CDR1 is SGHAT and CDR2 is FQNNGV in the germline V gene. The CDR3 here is CASSLGGTSGELFF. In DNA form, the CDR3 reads TGTGCCAGCAGCTTAGGCGGGACTAGCGGGGAGCTGTTTTTT.

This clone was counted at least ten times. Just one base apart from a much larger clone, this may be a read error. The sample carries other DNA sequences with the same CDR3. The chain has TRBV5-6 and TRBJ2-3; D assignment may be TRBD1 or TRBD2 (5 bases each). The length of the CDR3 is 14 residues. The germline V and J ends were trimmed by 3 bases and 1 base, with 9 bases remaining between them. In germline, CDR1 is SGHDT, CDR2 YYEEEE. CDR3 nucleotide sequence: TGTGCCAGCAGCTCGGGGCAGGGCACAGATACGCAGTATTTT. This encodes CASSSGQGTDTQYF. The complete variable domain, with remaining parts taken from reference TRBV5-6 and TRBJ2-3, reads DAGVTQSPTHLIKTRGQQVTLRCSPKSGHDTVSWYQQALGQGPQFIFQYYEEEERQRGNFPDRFSGHQFPNYSSELNVNALLLGDSALYLCASSSGQGTDTQYFGPGTRLTVL.

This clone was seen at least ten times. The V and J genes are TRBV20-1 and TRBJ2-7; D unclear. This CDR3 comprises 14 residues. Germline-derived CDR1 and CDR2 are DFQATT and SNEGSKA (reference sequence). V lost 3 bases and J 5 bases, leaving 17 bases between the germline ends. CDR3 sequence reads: CSASGEVNGDEQYF. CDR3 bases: TGCAGTGCTAGTGGTGAAGTTAATGGTGACGAGCAGTACTTC.

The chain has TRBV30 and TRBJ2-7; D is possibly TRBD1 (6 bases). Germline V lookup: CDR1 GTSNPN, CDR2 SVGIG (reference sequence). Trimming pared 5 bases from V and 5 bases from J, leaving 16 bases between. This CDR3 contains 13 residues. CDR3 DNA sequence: TGTGCCTGGGGCTTGGACAGAGGAAACGAGCAGTACTTC. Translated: CAWGLDRGNEQYF.

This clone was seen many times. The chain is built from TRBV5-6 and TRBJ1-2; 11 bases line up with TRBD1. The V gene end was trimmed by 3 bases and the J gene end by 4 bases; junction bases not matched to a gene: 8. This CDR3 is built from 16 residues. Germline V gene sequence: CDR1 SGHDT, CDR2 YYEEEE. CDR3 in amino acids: CASSSFGQGASYGYTF. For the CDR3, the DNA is TGTGCCAGCAGCTCGTTCGGACAGGGGGCCTCCTATGGCTACACCTTC. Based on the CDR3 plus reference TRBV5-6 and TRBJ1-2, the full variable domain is DAGVTQSPTHLIKTRGQQVTLRCSPKSGHDTVSWYQQALGQGPQFIFQYYEEEERQRGNFPDRFSGHQFPNYSSELNVNALLLGDSALYLCASSSFGQGASYGYTFGSGTRLTVV.

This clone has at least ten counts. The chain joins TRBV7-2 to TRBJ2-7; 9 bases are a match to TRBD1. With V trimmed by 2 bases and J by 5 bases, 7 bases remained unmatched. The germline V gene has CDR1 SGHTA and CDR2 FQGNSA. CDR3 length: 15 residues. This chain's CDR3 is CASSLYRDRDNEQYF. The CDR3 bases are TGTGCCAGCAGCTTATACCGGGACAGGGATAACGAGCAGTACTTC.

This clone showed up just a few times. The CDR3 protein is CASTEGFTEAFF. The CDR3 DNA sequence: TGTGCCAGTACCGAAGGGTTCACTGAAGCTTTCTTT. The chain carries TRBV19 and TRBJ1-1; D is uncertain. Per the germline V gene, CDR1 is LNHDA and CDR2 is SQIVND (reference sequence). With 7 bases removed from V and 4 bases from J, the gap between germline ends came to 10 bases. The CDR3 loop spans 12 amino acids. Looking up the rest from reference TRBV19 and TRBJ1-1 gives the full variable domain: DGGITQSPKYLFRKEGQNVTLSCEQNLNHDAMYWYRQDPGQGLRLIYYSQIVNDFQKGDIAEGYSVSREKKESFPLTVTSAQKNPTAFYLCASTEGFTEAFFGQGTRLTVV.

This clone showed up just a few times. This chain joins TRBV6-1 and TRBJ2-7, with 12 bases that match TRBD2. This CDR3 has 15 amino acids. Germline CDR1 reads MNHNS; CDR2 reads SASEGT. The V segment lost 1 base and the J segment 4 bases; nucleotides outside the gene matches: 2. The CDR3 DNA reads TGTGCCAGCAGTGAAGAAGGACTAGCGGGGTACGAGCAGTACTTC. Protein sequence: CASSEEGLAGYEQYF.

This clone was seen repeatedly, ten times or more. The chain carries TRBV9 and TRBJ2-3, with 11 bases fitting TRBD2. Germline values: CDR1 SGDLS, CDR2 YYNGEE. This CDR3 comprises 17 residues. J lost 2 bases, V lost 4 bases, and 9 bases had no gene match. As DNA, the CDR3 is TGTGCCAGCAGCACTCCCCTAGCGGGAGGCACCACAGATACGCAGTATTTT. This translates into CASSTPLAGGTTDTQYF.

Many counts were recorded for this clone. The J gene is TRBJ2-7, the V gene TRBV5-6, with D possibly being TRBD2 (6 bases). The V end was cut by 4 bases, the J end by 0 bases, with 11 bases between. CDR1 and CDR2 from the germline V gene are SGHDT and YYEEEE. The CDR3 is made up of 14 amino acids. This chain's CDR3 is CASSGTPLSYEQYF. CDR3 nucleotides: TGTGCCAGCAGCGGGACTCCCCTCTCCTACGAGCAGTACTTC.

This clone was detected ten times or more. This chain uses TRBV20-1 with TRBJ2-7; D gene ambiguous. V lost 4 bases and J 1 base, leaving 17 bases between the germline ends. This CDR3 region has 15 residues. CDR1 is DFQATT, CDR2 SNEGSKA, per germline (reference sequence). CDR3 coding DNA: TGCAGTGCTACGCCTAGGACGGTCACATCCTACGAGCAGTACTTC. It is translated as CSATPRTVTSYEQYF.

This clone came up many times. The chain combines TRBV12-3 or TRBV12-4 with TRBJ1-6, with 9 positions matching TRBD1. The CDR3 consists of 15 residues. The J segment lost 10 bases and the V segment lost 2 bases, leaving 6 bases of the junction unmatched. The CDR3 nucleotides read TGTGCCAGCAGTTTATCTCGTACAGGGGGCTCACCCCTCCACTTT. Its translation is CASSLSRTGGSPLHF.